The 25 T cell receptor beta chains listed next were all sequenced from one sample in a study of blood T cell repertoires in COVID-19. Profiled with immunoSEQ multiplex PCR; TCRdb holds only in-frame clones, not every one. The table has under 200,000 clones, more than 70% seen once. The sequenced material came from peripheral blood. The source of these receptors is a man aged 50 to 59 who had recovered from COVID-19.

The chain recombines TRBV7-2 with TRBJ2-1, with 13 positions matching TRBD2. The CDR3 contains 15 residues. Germline trimming cut 8 bases from V and 8 bases from J; bases unmatched to any gene: 9. Germline V CDR1 and CDR2: SGHTA, FQGNSA. For the CDR3, the DNA is TGTGCCAGCTCCCATTGGACTAGCGGGAGCGATGAGCAGTTCTTC. It codes for CASSHWTSGSDEQFF.

J is TRBJ2-3 and V is TRBV29-1; 9 nucleotides align to TRBD1. CDR3 length: 14 residues. CDR1 SQVTM and CDR2 ANQGSEA come from the germline V gene. Trimming took 7 bases from V and 0 from J; bases not matched to a gene: 5. CDR3 in amino acids: CSGTGASSTDTQYF. In DNA, the CDR3 is TGCAGCGGGACAGGGGCTTCTAGCACAGATACGCAGTATTTT.

The chain is built from TRBV4-3 and TRBJ2-6; TRBD1 matches 7 bases. Trimming at V came to 3 bases and at J to 0 bases, leaving 8 bases not matched to a gene. This CDR3 spans 18 amino acids. Germline CDR1 is LGHNA and CDR2 is YSLEER. CDR3 region: CASSQDQQGHSGANVLTF. CDR3 in DNA: TGCGCCAGCAGCCAGGATCAACAGGGGCACTCTGGGGCCAACGTCCTGACTTTC.

The chain joins TRBV28 to TRBJ2-2; weak D call: TRBD2 (5 bases). Germline V gene lookup returns CDR1 MDHEN and CDR2 SYDVKM. V gave up 9 bases and J gave up 6 bases, with 20 bases separating them. This CDR3 has 15 residues. CDR3 nucleotide sequence: TGTGCCAGTCTCGGGTCGGGGAAGAGGGCCGGGGAGCTGTTTTTT. It yields the protein CASLGSGKRAGELFF.

This clone was counted a single time. The chain uses TRBV11-2 and TRBJ1-6; the match to TRBD1 covers 7 bases. The germline V gene encodes CDR1 SGHAT and CDR2 FQNNGV. The CDR3 is 14 residues long. The V gene end was trimmed by 3 bases and the J gene end by 10 bases; junction bases not matched to a gene: 6. The CDR3 loop reads CASSLWTGGSPLHF. DNA for the CDR3: TGTGCCAGCAGCTTGTGGACAGGTGGCTCACCCCTCCACTTT.

The V gene is TRBV7-2, the J gene TRBJ1-1, with D tentatively TRBD1 (5 bases). CDR1 is SGHTA and CDR2 is FQGNSA in the germline V gene. The CDR3 contains 14 residues. Deletions cut 2 bases from V and 5 bases from J, with 12 bases between. This CDR3 reads CASSLSEKGTEAFF. CDR3 nucleotide sequence: TGTGCCAGCAGCTTAAGTGAAAAGGGGACTGAAGCTTTCTTT. The full variable domain, in which reference TRBV7-2 and TRBJ1-1 provide the parts outside the CDR3, is GAGVSQSPSNKVTEKGKDVELRCDPISGHTALYWYRQSLGQGLEFLIYFQGNSAPDKSGLPSDRFSAERTGGSVSTLTIQRTQQEDSAVYLCASSLSEKGTEAFFGQGTRLTVV.

V gene TRBV10-2 combines with J gene TRBJ2-6; possible D gene TRBD1, 6 bases. This CDR3 is built from 15 residues. Trimming shortened V by 3 bases and J by 2 bases, and 8 bases separated the two germline ends. Germline V CDR1 and CDR2: WSHSY, SAAADI. CDR3 residues: CASSEQGTGANVLTF. The CDR3 nucleotides are TGCGCCAGCAGTGAACAGGGAACTGGGGCCAACGTCCTGACTTTC.

This clone showed up just a few times. The chain carries TRBV6-5 and TRBJ1-2; the D gene is possibly TRBD1 (5 bases). Trimming left V 2 bases short and J 4 bases short, with 11 bases between. The CDR3 runs to 14 residues. Per germline, CDR1 MNHEY and CDR2 SVGAGI. The chain's CDR3 is CASSYKGRVYGYTF. The CDR3 nucleotides are TGTGCCAGCAGTTACAAGGGCAGGGTCTATGGCTACACCTTC.

This sequence joins TRBV28 and TRBJ2-7, with 7 positions matching TRBD2. CDR1 MDHEN and CDR2 SYDVKM come from the germline V gene. V shed 5 bases and J 2 bases; nucleotides not matched to a gene: 12. The CDR3 is made up of 16 amino acids. Here the CDR3 reads CASSPRGTAGAYEQYF. CDR3 nucleotides: TGTGCCAGCAGTCCGAGAGGGACGGCGGGGGCCTACGAGCAGTACTTC.

There are a few counts of this clone. The chain combines TRBV15 with TRBJ1-2; D is undetermined. Germline values: CDR1 LNHNV, CDR2 YYDKDF (reference sequence). Deletions cut 0 bases from V and 2 bases from J, with 7 bases between. CDR3 length: 14 amino acids. CDR3 amino acids: CATSRDPENYGYTF. The CDR3 nucleotides are TGTGCCACCAGCAGAGATCCCGAGAACTATGGCTACACCTTC.

The gene calls are TRBV19 and TRBJ2-1; 9 bases are shared with TRBD1. Losses at the gene ends were 5 bases for V and 4 bases for J; bases not matched to a gene: 9. This CDR3 is built from 16 residues. Germline V CDR1 and CDR2: LNHDA, SQIVND (reference sequence). In DNA, the CDR3 is TGTGCCAGTAGTGTACGGACAGGGGCTTCTTACAATGAGCAGTTCTTC. This codes for CASSVRTGASYNEQFF. Drawing the rest from reference TRBV19 and TRBJ2-1, the complete variable domain is DGGITQSPKYLFRKEGQNVTLSCEQNLNHDAMYWYRQDPGQGLRLIYYSQIVNDFQKGDIAEGYSVSREKKESFPLTVTSAQKNPTAFYLCASSVRTGASYNEQFFGPGTRLTVL.

This chain uses TRBV5-1 with TRBJ2-3; tentatively, D is TRBD2 (6 bases). Germline V CDR1 and CDR2: SGHRS, YFSETQ. The CDR3 has 14 residues. Trimming cost V 6 bases and J 1 base, with 12 bases left between them. Here the CDR3 DNA reads TGCGCCAGCACTCGTTCGGGGGGCACAGATACGCAGTATTTT. Amino acids: CASTRSGGTDTQYF.

This clone has a handful of counts. This rearrangement joins TRBV19 to TRBJ1-4; D remains ambiguous. In germline, CDR1 is LNHDA, CDR2 SQIVND (reference sequence). The CDR3 spans 14 residues. Trimming took 3 bases from V and 5 from J, leaving 10 bases between them. CDR3 DNA sequence: TGTGCCAGTAGTATGGGAGCGTCGAATGAAAAACTGTTTTTT. As protein: CASSMGASNEKLFF.

The chain is built from TRBV2 and TRBJ2-3; TRBD1 matches 10 bases. The CDR3 is 17 amino acids. Germline CDR1 and CDR2: SNHLY and FYNNEI. V shed 0 bases and J 1 base; nucleotides not matched to a gene: 4. In DNA form, the CDR3 reads TGTGCCAGCAGTGAAGCGACAGGGGGCGTCCGCACAGATACGCAGTATTTT. It specifies CASSEATGGVRTDTQYF.

As concerns this clone: The sample has other DNA sequences that encode this CDR3 too. The rearrangement links TRBV9 to TRBJ2-5, with 7 bases that match TRBD1. The V segment lost 5 bases and the J segment 5 bases; nucleotides outside the gene matches: 15. From germline, CDR1 is SGDLS and CDR2 YYNGEE. CDR3 length equals 16 residues. The CDR3 reads CASSDNLLDRRETQYF. The CDR3 DNA reads as TGTGCCAGCAGTGATAACCTCTTGGACAGGAGGGAGACCCAGTACTTC.

The J gene is TRBJ1-1, the V gene TRBV10-3; 7 bases map to TRBD1. V was pared by 7 bases and J by 7 bases, with 6 bases of the junction left unmatched. The germline V gene encodes CDR1 ENHRY and CDR2 SYGVKD. The CDR3 spans 12 residues. CDR3 coding DNA: TGTGCCATCACAGGGGGATCGGGTGAAGCTTTCTTT. Protein product: CAITGGSGEAFF.

This rearrangement joins TRBV5-1 to TRBJ1-2; 9 bases match TRBD1. The germline V gene encodes CDR1 SGHRS and CDR2 YFSETQ. The CDR3 contains 16 residues. Trimming cost V 3 bases and J 4 bases; bases outside gene matches: 10. In DNA, the CDR3 is TGCGCCAGCAGCTCCGGGACAGGGAGCCCGCCCTATGGCTACACCTTC. This gives the protein CASSSGTGSPPYGYTF.

The chain recombines TRBV28 with TRBJ2-7; 7 bases agree with TRBD1. There are 15 residues in the CDR3. Unmatched junction bases numbered 15, after V lost 7 bases and J lost 6 bases. Germline V gene sequence: CDR1 MDHEN, CDR2 SYDVKM. CDR3 sequence: CASTVRAGGGSEQYF. DNA of the CDR3: TGTGCCAGCACCGTAAGGGCAGGGGGTGGTAGCGAGCAGTACTTC.

The genes are TRBV6-5 and TRBJ2-7; D gene ambiguous. CDR1 and CDR2 from the germline V gene are MNHEY and SVGAGI. This CDR3 has 13 residues. Trimming removed 2 bases from V and 1 base from J, with 6 bases in between. The CDR3 loop reads CASSYEWSYEQYF. CDR3 DNA sequence: TGTGCCAGCAGTTACGAGTGGTCCTACGAGCAGTACTTC.

This clone has a single count. The chain has TRBV25-1 and TRBJ2-1; TRBD1 agrees at 7 bases. The germline CDR1 and CDR2 sequences are MGHDK and SYGVNS. J gave up 7 bases and V 6 bases, and 12 bases lay outside the gene matches. The CDR3 has 15 amino acids. CDR3 sequence: CASSHIQGWKNEQFF. In nucleotides, the CDR3 is TGTGCCAGCAGCCACATACAGGGGTGGAAAAATGAGCAGTTCTTC.

V gene TRBV6-8 combines with J gene TRBJ2-1; 9 bases align to TRBD1. Germline V gene data show CDR1 as MNHGY and CDR2 as SAAAGT. J gave up 5 bases and V 8 bases, and 4 bases lay outside the gene matches. This CDR3 contains 13 residues. This CDR3 reads CASRDRVDNEQFF. CDR3 nucleotide sequence: TGTGCCAGCCGGGACAGGGTGGACAATGAGCAGTTCTTC.

The chain links TRBV18 to TRBJ1-5, with a possible D match to TRBD1 (6 bases). The CDR3 loop spans 16 amino acids. Germline loops: CDR1 KGHSH, CDR2 LQKENI. V was shortened by 5 bases and J by 0 bases, with 14 bases between the two germline ends. The CDR3 spells CASSSAQGSSNQPQHF. The CDR3 DNA reads TGTGCCAGCTCATCAGCACAGGGCAGTAGCAATCAGCCCCAGCATTTT.

This clone turned up a few times. The CDR3 DNA follows: TGTGCCAGCAGTTACGGTCAGGACTACACTGAAGCTTTCTTT. As protein: CASSYGQDYTEAFF. This chain links TRBV6-5 with TRBJ1-1; D remains unclear. The CDR3 is made up of 14 amino acids. Germline V gives CDR1 MNHEY, CDR2 SVGAGI. V shed 2 bases and J shed 3 bases, with 10 bases lying between them.

This clone has a handful of counts. The rearrangement uses TRBV9 and TRBJ2-3, with D unclear. This CDR3 spans 15 amino acids. Germline CDR1 and CDR2: SGDLS and YYNGEE. V was pared by 4 bases and J by 2 bases, with 14 bases between. CDR3 sequence: CASSPSGISTDTQYF. CDR3 nucleotide sequence: TGTGCCAGCAGCCCCTCCGGTATATCCACAGATACGCAGTATTTT.

V usage is TRBV18 and J usage is TRBJ2-5; D is unclear. Germline lookup yields CDR1 KGHSH and CDR2 LQKENI. The CDR3 covers 12 residues. V was trimmed by 3 bases and J by 5 bases, leaving 7 bases between them. The CDR3 coding sequence is TGTGCCAGCTCACCCGGTACGGAGACCCAGTACTTC. Translated: CASSPGTETQYF. Based on the CDR3 plus reference TRBV18 and TRBJ2-5, the full variable domain is NAGVMQNPRHLVRRRGQEARLRCSPMKGHSHVYWYRQLPEEGLKFMVYLQKENIIDESGMPKERFSAEFPKEGPSILRIQQVVRGDSAAYFCASSPGTETQYFGPGTRLLVL.